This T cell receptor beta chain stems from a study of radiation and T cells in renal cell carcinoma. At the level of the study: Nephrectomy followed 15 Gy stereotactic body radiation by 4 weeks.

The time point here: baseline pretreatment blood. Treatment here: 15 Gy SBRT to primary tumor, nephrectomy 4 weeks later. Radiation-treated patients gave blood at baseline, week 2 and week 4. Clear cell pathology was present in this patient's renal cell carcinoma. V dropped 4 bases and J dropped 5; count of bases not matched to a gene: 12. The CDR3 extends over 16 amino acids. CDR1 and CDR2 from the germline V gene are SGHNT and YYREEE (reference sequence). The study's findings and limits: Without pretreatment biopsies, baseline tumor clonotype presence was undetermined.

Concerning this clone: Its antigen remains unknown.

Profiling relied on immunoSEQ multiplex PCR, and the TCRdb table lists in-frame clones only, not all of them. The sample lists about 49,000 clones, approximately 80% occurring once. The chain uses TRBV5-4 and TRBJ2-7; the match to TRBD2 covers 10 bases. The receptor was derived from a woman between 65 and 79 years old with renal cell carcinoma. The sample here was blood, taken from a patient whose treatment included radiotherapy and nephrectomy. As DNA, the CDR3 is TGTGCCAGCAGCCCCGGGGCTAGCGGGAGTACCCACGAGCAGTACTTC. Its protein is CASSPGASGSTHEQYF.